The 31 T cell receptor beta chains given below trace back to one sample, sequenced in a study of memory CD4+ T cells and cytomegalovirus serostatus. The sort gate was single viable CD3+CD4+CD8-CD45RO+ cells for memory CD4+ T cells. Sequencing was performed with immunoSEQ multiplex PCR; in TCRdb, only in-frame clones are kept and a portion is missing. The sample includes 45,000 to 60,000 clones, around 80% of them seen just once. Sequenced material: memory CD4+ T cells from blood. The receptors here all came from an adult in good health and CMV-seronegative.

The chain couples TRBV27 to TRBJ2-5; D is undetermined. TRBJ2-7 matches the DNA end more closely, so the J call is doubtful. The CDR3 is made up of 15 amino acids. Per germline, CDR1 MNHEY and CDR2 SMNVEV (reference sequence). DNA of the CDR3: TGTGCCAGCAGTTTAACCCCGGACGACCACTACGAGCAGTACTTC. It codes for CASSLTPDDHYEQYF.

The rearrangement uses TRBV5-4 and TRBJ2-5; tentatively, D is TRBD1 or TRBD2 (6 bases each). CDR3 length equals 16 residues. From germline, CDR1 is SGHNT and CDR2 YYREEE (reference sequence). The germline V and J ends were trimmed by 4 bases and 1 base, with 17 bases remaining between them. The CDR3 protein is CASSPSGAGPQETQYF. Here the CDR3 DNA reads TGTGCCAGCAGCCCCTCGGGGGCGGGCCCCCAAGAGACCCAGTACTTC.

The rearrangement links TRBV28 to TRBJ2-3, with D perhaps TRBD1 (6 bases). Per germline, CDR1 MDHEN and CDR2 SYDVKM. The CDR3 is 17 residues long. Trimming shortened V by 6 bases and J by 0 bases, and 19 bases separated the two germline ends. The CDR3 reads CASSRTTGTLSTDTQYF. The CDR3 nucleotides read TGTGCCAGCAGCCGCACCACCGGGACACTAAGCACAGATACGCAGTATTTT.

This clone was counted a single time. This chain links TRBV5-1 with TRBJ2-1; 7 bases align to TRBD1. Germline CDR1 SGHRS, CDR2 YFSETQ. This CDR3 is 14 amino acids long. Trimming cost V 3 bases and J 5 bases; bases outside gene matches: 5. This chain's CDR3 is CASSSGGQNNEQFF. CDR3 in DNA: TGCGCCAGCAGCTCAGGGGGACAGAACAATGAGCAGTTCTTC.

This clone came up a few times. CDR3 DNA: TGTGCCAGCAGCTTAGAGACAGGCGGCTATGGCTACACCTTC. Its translation: CASSLETGGYGYTF. The chain joins TRBV11-2 to TRBJ1-2; D may be TRBD1 (6 bases). Between the trimmed V and J ends, which lost 0 bases and 4 bases, there was a span of 9 bases. This CDR3 region has 14 residues. Germline values: CDR1 SGHAT, CDR2 FQNNGV.

The chain employs TRBV6-5 and TRBJ1-2, with 7 bases fitting TRBD1. The CDR3 consists of 14 residues. Germline V CDR1 and CDR2: MNHEY, SVGAGI. The trim removed 6 bases at V and 2 bases at J, leaving 6 bases unmatched. Written as DNA, the CDR3 is TGTGCCAGCAGGTCCGCAGGGGGGAACTATGGCTACACCTTC. Residues: CASRSAGGNYGYTF.

The chain couples TRBV6-5 to TRBJ1-1, with 8 bases lining up with TRBD1. The J segment lost 5 bases and the V segment lost 5 bases, leaving 7 bases of the junction unmatched. Germline V gene lookup returns CDR1 MNHEY and CDR2 SVGAGI. The CDR3 runs 14 residues. The CDR3 loop reads CASSARTGWTEAFF. Here the CDR3 DNA reads TGTGCCAGCAGTGCCCGGACAGGGTGGACTGAAGCTTTCTTT.

The chain is built from TRBV6-6 and TRBJ2-2; 8 bases line up with TRBD2. The CDR3 extends over 16 amino acids. The germline CDR1 and CDR2 sequences are MNHNY and SVGAGI (reference sequence). Trimming removed 2 bases from V and 5 bases from J; junction bases left unmatched: 7. The CDR3 DNA is TGTGCCAGCAGTTACGGTCGGGGGGGGAGGACCGGGGAGCTGTTTTTT. Protein sequence: CASSYGRGGRTGELFF.

This chain links TRBV7-9 with TRBJ2-5; D is ambiguous. Germline V gene data show CDR1 as SEHNR and CDR2 as FQNEAQ (reference sequence). Trimming left V 0 bases short and J 2 bases short, with 7 bases between. The CDR3 loop spans 14 amino acids. The CDR3 nucleotides are TGTGCCAGCAGCTTAGCCGGGCCTCAAGAGACCCAGTACTTC. This translates into CASSLAGPQETQYF.

V usage is TRBV27 and J usage is TRBJ2-5; TRBD1 aligns across 12 bases. CDR1 is MNHEY and CDR2 is SMNVEV in the germline V gene (reference sequence). Losses at the gene ends were 2 bases for V and 2 bases for J; bases not matched to a gene: 12. The CDR3 length is 19 residues. The CDR3: CASSLISGQGAVWQETQYF. The CDR3 bases are TGTGCCAGCAGTTTAATTTCGGGACAGGGGGCGGTTTGGCAAGAGACCCAGTACTTC.

As for this clone: One end of the junction does not line up with germline, which may come from a read error. The chain carries TRBV6-5 and TRBJ1-2; D is unresolved. The CDR3 contains 13 residues. Per germline, CDR1 MNHEY and CDR2 SVGAGI. The CDR3 DNA is TGTGCCAGCAGTTTGCACGCACTAGAAAGTCCCTACTTC. Translation gives CASSLHALESPYF.

The genes are TRBV18 and TRBJ2-2; D call uncertain. Germline CDR1 is KGHSH and CDR2 is LQKENI. The CDR3 is 16 amino acids. Trimming removed 0 bases from V and 4 bases from J, with 12 bases in between. CDR3 DNA sequence: TGTGCCAGCTCACCACCGGCAGGAGCAGTCACCGGGGAGCTGTTTTTT. Translation gives CASSPPAGAVTGELFF.

The CDR3 sequence is CASSKGGSTEAFF. DNA of the CDR3: TGTGCCAGCAGCAAGGGGGGCTCCACTGAAGCTTTCTTT. The chain combines TRBV7-3 with TRBJ1-1; D possibly corresponds to TRBD1 (6 bases). V lost 5 bases to trimming and J lost 4 bases, with 11 bases between them. In germline, CDR1 is SGHTA, CDR2 FQGTGA. The CDR3 runs to 13 residues.

This clone has only a few counts. The J gene is TRBJ1-4, the V gene TRBV18; 7 positions agree with TRBD1. This CDR3 is 15 amino acids long. The V segment lost 1 base and the J segment 6 bases; nucleotides outside the gene matches: 5. Germline CDR1 KGHSH, CDR2 LQKENI. The CDR3 loop is CASSPQQGHDEKLFF. CDR3 coding DNA: TGTGCCAGCTCACCACAACAGGGGCATGATGAAAAACTGTTTTTT. Together with reference TRBV18 and TRBJ1-4, the CDR3 gives the full variable domain: NAGVMQNPRHLVRRRGQEARLRCSPMKGHSHVYWYRQLPEEGLKFMVYLQKENIIDESGMPKERFSAEFPKEGPSILRIQQVVRGDSAAYFCASSPQQGHDEKLFFGSGTQLSVL.

This clone was counted once. The V and J genes are TRBV19 and TRBJ2-7; TRBD2 aligns across 7 bases. The junction had 6 bases not matched to a gene; V was cut back by 8 bases and J by 2 bases. The CDR3 is 13 amino acids. Germline CDR1 is LNHDA and CDR2 is SQIVND (reference sequence). The CDR3 region is CASARRGAYEQYF. DNA of the CDR3: TGTGCCAGTGCTCGCCGGGGGGCCTACGAGCAGTACTTC.

The rearrangement links TRBV11-2 to TRBJ2-7; no reliable D call. Looked up from germline, CDR1 is SGHAT and CDR2 is FQNNGV. The CDR3 is made up of 15 amino acids. V lost 2 bases and J 2 bases, leaving 13 bases between the germline ends. CDR3 amino acids: CASSLSGLQTYEQYF. CDR3 in DNA: TGTGCCAGCAGCTTAAGTGGTTTGCAGACCTACGAGCAGTACTTC.

The V and J genes are TRBV19 and TRBJ2-6, with a possible D match to TRBD1 (6 bases). CDR1 is LNHDA and CDR2 is SQIVND in the germline V gene (reference sequence). The CDR3 runs 18 residues. Trimming shortened V by 1 base and J by 0 bases, and 13 bases separated the two germline ends. The CDR3 DNA reads as TGTGCCAGTAGTATAGGTAAATTCAGGGGCTCTGGGGCCAACGTCCTGACTTTC. Its translation: CASSIGKFRGSGANVLTF.

This clone appeared once. The chain is built from TRBV9 and TRBJ1-4; TRBD1 matches 7 bases. This CDR3 region has 14 residues. The V gene's germline CDR1 is SGDLS and CDR2 YYNGEE. The V and J ends lost 3 bases and 10 bases, in that order; junction bases with no gene match: 9. The CDR3 reads CASSAGGNKGKLFF. The DNA of the CDR3 is TGTGCCAGCAGCGCAGGGGGGAACAAAGGAAAACTGTTTTTT.

The chain couples TRBV18 to TRBJ2-7, with 8 positions matching TRBD1. With 4 bases clipped from V and 4 bases from J, the junction kept 9 bases outside the gene matches. The CDR3 loop spans 15 amino acids. Germline V CDR1 and CDR2: KGHSH, LQKENI. CDR3 DNA sequence: TGTGCCAGCTCACTCGCCACAGGGGGGACTTACGAGCAGTACTTC. This sequence encodes CASSLATGGTYEQYF.

Turning to this clone: This same CDR3 is encoded by further DNA sequences in the sample. The V gene is TRBV5-4, the J gene TRBJ2-6, with 9 bases that match TRBD1. Germline CDR1 is SGHNT and CDR2 is YYREEE (reference sequence). The junction had 8 bases not matched to a gene; V was cut back by 5 bases and J by 2 bases. This CDR3 region has 17 residues. In DNA, the CDR3 is TGTGCCAGCAGTTCCCCGGGACAGGGAGCTGGGGCCAACGTCCTGACTTTC. This codes for CASSSPGQGAGANVLTF.

This clone appeared a few times. J is TRBJ2-3 and V is TRBV7-8, with unresolved D. CDR1 is SGHVS and CDR2 is FQNEAQ in the germline V gene. CDR3 length: 17 amino acids. V was pared by 0 bases and J by 1 base, with 14 bases between. CDR3 residues: CASSLATGVGGTDTQYF. CDR3 DNA sequence: TGTGCCAGCAGCTTAGCTACTGGAGTAGGCGGCACAGATACGCAGTATTTT.

The chain carries TRBV16 and TRBJ1-5, with TRBD1 identical over 7 bases. V shed 7 bases, J shed 7 bases, and the junction held 7 bases outside the gene matches. This CDR3 has 13 amino acids. Per germline, CDR1 KGHSY and CDR2 FQNENV. The CDR3 DNA reads as TGTGCCAGCATCTTAGACAGGGCCCAGCCCCAGCATTTT. This encodes CASILDRAQPQHF.

The chain couples TRBV2 to TRBJ2-5; the D call may be TRBD1 or TRBD2 (6 bases each). CDR1 and CDR2 (germline): SNHLY, FYNNEI. This CDR3 comprises 14 residues. The V end was cut by 6 bases, the J end by 4 bases, with 15 bases between. The CDR3 DNA sequence: TGTGCCAGCAGCACGGAGGGGGGCGGAGAGACCCAGTACTTC. The encoded protein is CASSTEGGGETQYF.

This clone has a handful of counts. This sequence joins TRBV30 and TRBJ1-1; D perhaps matches TRBD1 (6 bases). CDR3 length equals 14 residues. Deletions cut 2 bases from V and 2 bases from J, with 12 bases between. From germline, CDR1 is GTSNPN and CDR2 SVGIG (reference sequence). CDR3 sequence (DNA): TGTGCCTGGAGTTCCTGGACAGATAACACTGAAGCTTTCTTT. Translating it yields CAWSSWTDNTEAFF.

The rearrangement uses TRBV28 and TRBJ2-7, with 8 bases that match TRBD1. J lost 6 bases, V lost 3 bases, and 7 bases had no gene match. Germline-derived CDR1 and CDR2 are MDHEN and SYDVKM. CDR3 length equals 14 residues. CDR3 region: CASSFVDRVPEQYF. CDR3 in DNA: TGTGCCAGCAGTTTTGTGGACAGGGTCCCCGAGCAGTACTTC.

This chain links TRBV10-2 with TRBJ2-3, with D perhaps TRBD2 (5 bases). V was shortened by 0 bases and J by 2 bases, with 9 bases between the two germline ends. The germline CDR1 and CDR2 sequences are WSHSY and SAAADI. The CDR3 length is 15 residues. Here the CDR3 DNA reads TGCGCCAGCAGTGAGTCGGCTAGCCCCACAGATACGCAGTATTTT. As protein: CASSESASPTDTQYF.

The chain recombines TRBV7-3 with TRBJ2-7, with TRBD2 matching 8 bases. J lost 5 bases, V lost 2 bases, and 8 bases had no gene match. The CDR3 extends over 15 amino acids. CDR1 SGHTA and CDR2 FQGTGA come from the germline V gene. The CDR3: CASSLDGRARDEQYF. In nucleotides, the CDR3 is TGTGCCAGCAGCTTAGACGGGAGGGCCAGAGACGAGCAGTACTTC.

The chain employs TRBV16 and TRBJ1-1; D not resolved. The V gene's germline CDR1 is KGHSY and CDR2 FQNENV. The CDR3 loop spans 15 amino acids. V was clipped by 2 bases and J by 0 bases, with 10 bases between them. The CDR3 here is CASSQPKGMNTEAFF. The CDR3 DNA is TGTGCCAGCAGCCAACCCAAAGGGATGAACACTGAAGCTTTCTTT.

The chain uses TRBV4-2 and TRBJ2-6, with D possibly being TRBD1 or TRBD2 (5 bases each). V shed 0 bases and J shed 0 bases, with 9 bases lying between them. Germline assignment: CDR1 LGHNA and CDR2 YNFKEQ. This CDR3 region has 17 residues. CDR3 sequence (DNA): TGTGCCAGCAGCCAAGATAAAGGGACCTCTGGGGCCAACGTCCTGACTTTC. Translating it yields CASSQDKGTSGANVLTF.

This clone was seen once. The rearrangement uses TRBV2 and TRBJ1-5; 12 bases line up with TRBD1. The J segment lost 6 bases and the V segment lost 7 bases, leaving 7 bases of the junction unmatched. The CDR3 has 15 residues. From germline, CDR1 is SNHLY and CDR2 FYNNEI. The CDR3 DNA follows: TGTGCCAGCATTAGGGACAGGGGGCAGGGTCAGCCCCAGCATTTT. Protein: CASIRDRGQGQPQHF. Using reference TRBV2 and TRBJ1-5 for the parts outside the CDR3, the full variable domain is EPEVTQTPSHQVTQMGQEVILRCVPISNHLYFYWYRQILGQKVEFLVSFYNNEISEKSEIFDDQFSVERPDGSNFTLKIRSTKLEDSAMYFCASIRDRGQGQPQHFGDGTRLSIL.

This sequence joins TRBV7-9 and TRBJ2-5, with D uncertain. The CDR3 is 14 residues long. V lost 5 bases and J lost 4, with 14 bases in between. Germline-derived CDR1 and CDR2 are SEHNR and FQNEAQ (reference sequence). As DNA, the CDR3 is TGTGCCAGCAGCCCCTTCTCTACGGGAGAGACCCAGTACTTC. Its translation: CASSPFSTGETQYF. Supplemented by reference TRBV7-9 and TRBJ2-5, the full variable domain reads DTGVSQNPRHKITKRGQNVTFRCDPISEHNRLYWYRQTLGQGPEFLTYFQNEAQLEKSRLLSDRFSAERPKGSFSTLEIQRTEQGDSAMYLCASSPFSTGETQYFGPGTRLLVL.